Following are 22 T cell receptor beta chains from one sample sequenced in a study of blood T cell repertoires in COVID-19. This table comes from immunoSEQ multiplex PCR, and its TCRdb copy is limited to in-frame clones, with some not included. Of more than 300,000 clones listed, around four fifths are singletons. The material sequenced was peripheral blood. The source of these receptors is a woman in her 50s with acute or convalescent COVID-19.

CDR3 bases: TGCAGTGCTGGTGAGAGGGCTGGAAACACCATATATTTT. Translated: CSAGERAGNTIYF. The chain joins TRBV20-1 to TRBJ1-3; D gene unclear. Germline V CDR1 and CDR2: DFQATT, SNEGSKA (reference sequence). The CDR3 runs 13 residues. Trimming stripped 5 bases from V and 2 bases from J, with 10 bases between.

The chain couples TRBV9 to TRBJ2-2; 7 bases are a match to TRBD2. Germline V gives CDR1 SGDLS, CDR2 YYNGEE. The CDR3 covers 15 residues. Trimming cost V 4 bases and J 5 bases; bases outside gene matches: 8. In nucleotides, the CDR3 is TGTGCCAGCAGCCCCGCCTGGGGGGGGACCGGGGAGCTGTTTTTT. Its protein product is CASSPAWGGTGELFF. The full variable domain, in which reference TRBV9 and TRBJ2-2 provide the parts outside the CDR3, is DSGVTQTPKHLITATGQRVTLRCSPRSGDLSVYWYQQSLDQGLQFLIQYYNGEERAKGNILERFSAQQFPDLHSELNLSSLELGDSALYFCASSPAWGGTGELFFGEGSRLTVL.

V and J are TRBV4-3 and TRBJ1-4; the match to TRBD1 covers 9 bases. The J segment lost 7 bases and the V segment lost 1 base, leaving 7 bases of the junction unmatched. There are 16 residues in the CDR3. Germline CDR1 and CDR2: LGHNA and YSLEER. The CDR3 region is CASSQASGTGTEKLFF. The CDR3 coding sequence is TGCGCCAGCAGCCAAGCAAGCGGGACAGGGACTGAAAAACTGTTTTTT.

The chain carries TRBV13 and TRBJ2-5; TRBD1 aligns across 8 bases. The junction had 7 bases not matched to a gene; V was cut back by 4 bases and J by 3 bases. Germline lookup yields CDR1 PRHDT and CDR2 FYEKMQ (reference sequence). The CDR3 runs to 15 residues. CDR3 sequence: CASSSGQGWEETQYF. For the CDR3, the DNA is TGTGCCAGCAGCTCCGGACAGGGCTGGGAAGAGACCCAGTACTTC.

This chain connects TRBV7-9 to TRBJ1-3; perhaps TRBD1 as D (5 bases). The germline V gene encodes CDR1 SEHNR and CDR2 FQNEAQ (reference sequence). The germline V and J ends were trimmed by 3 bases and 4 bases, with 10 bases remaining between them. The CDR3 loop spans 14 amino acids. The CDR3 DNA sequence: TGTGCCAGCAGCTTGGGAGGGGACGGAAACACCATATATTTT. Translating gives CASSLGGDGNTIYF. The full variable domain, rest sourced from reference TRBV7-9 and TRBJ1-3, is DTGVSQNPRHKITKRGQNVTFRCDPISEHNRLYWYRQTLGQGPEFLTYFQNEAQLEKSRLLSDRFSAERPKGSFSTLEIQRTEQGDSAMYLCASSLGGDGNTIYFGEGSWLTVV.

The CDR3 sequence: CATSDEKGLANEQFF. CDR3 nucleotides: TGTGCCACCAGTGACGAAAAGGGACTAGCCAATGAGCAGTTCTTC. The chain employs TRBV24-1 and TRBJ2-1, with TRBD2 matching over 9 bases. Losses at the gene ends were 4 bases for V and 6 bases for J; bases not matched to a gene: 6. CDR1 is KGHDR and CDR2 is SFDVKD in the germline V gene. The CDR3 runs to 15 residues.

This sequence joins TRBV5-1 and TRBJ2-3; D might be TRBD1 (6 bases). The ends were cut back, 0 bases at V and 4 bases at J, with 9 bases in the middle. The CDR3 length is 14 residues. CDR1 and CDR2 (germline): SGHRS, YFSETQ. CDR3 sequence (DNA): TGCGCCAGCAGCTTGGGGACAGCACCAGATACGCAGTATTTT. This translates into CASSLGTAPDTQYF.

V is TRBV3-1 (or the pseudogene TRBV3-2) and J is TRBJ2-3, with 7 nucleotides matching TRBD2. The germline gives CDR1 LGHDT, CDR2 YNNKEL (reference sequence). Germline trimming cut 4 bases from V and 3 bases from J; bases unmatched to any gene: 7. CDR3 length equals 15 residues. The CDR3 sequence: CASSPVGGSTDTQYF. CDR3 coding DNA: TGTGCCAGCAGCCCGGTTGGCGGGAGTACAGATACGCAGTATTTT.

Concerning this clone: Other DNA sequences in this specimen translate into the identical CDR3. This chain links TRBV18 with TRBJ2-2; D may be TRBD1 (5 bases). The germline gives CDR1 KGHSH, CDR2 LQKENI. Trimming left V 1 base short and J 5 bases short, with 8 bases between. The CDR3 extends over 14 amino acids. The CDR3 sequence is CASSPRQGTGELFF. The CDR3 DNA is TGTGCCAGCTCACCACGGCAGGGAACCGGGGAGCTGTTTTTT.

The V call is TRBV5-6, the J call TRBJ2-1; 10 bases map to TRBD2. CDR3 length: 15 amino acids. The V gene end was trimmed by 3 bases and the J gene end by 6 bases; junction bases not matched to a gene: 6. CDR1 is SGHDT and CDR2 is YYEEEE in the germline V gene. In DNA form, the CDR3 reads TGTGCCAGCAGCTCGAGACTAGCGGGTTTCAATGAGCAGTTCTTC. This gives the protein CASSSRLAGFNEQFF.

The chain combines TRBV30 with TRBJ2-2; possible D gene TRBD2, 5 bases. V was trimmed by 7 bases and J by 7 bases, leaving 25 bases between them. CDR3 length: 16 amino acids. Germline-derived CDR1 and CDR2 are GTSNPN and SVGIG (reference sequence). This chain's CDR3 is CAFHPPYTRRGGELFF. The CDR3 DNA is TGTGCCTTCCACCCCCCTTACACCCGACGGGGCGGGGAGCTGTTTTTT.

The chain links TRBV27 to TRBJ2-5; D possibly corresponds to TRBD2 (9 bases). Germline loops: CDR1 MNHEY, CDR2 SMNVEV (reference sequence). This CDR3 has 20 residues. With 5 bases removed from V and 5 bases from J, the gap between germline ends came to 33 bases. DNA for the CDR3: TGTGCCAGCAGTGGAACCGGGACAGGAGGCTGGGCGAGCGGGAGGGAGACCCAGTACTTC. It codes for CASSGTGTGGWASGRETQYF.

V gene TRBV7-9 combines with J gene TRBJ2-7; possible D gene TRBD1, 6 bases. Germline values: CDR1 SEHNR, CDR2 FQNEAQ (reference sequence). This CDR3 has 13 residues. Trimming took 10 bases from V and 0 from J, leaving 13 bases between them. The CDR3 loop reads CAIRRGLSYEQYF. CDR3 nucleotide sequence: TGTGCCATCCGCAGGGGCCTCTCCTACGAGCAGTACTTC.

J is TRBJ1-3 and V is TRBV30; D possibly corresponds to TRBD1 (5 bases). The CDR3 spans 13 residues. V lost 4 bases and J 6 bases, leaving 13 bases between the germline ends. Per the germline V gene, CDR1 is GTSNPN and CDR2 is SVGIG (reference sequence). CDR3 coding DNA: TGTGCCTGGACACAGGTTGCCCTAAACACCATATATTTT. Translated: CAWTQVALNTIYF.

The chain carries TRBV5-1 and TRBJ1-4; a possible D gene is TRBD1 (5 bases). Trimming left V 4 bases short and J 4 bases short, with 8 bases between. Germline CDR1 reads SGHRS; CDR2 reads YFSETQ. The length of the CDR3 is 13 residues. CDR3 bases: TGCGCCAGCAGCCCAGGGCTTAATGAAAAACTGTTTTTT. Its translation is CASSPGLNEKLFF.

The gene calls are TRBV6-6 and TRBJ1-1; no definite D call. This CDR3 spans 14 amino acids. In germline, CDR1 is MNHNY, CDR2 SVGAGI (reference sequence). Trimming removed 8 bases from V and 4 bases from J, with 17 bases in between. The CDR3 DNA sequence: TGTGCCAGCGCCCCCGGGAGGGTGACCACTGAAGCTTTCTTT. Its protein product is CASAPGRVTTEAFF.

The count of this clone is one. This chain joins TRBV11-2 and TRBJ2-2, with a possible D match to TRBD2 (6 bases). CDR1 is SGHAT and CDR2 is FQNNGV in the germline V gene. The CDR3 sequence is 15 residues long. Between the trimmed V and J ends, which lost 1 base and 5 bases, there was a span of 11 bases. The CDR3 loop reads CASSLVGGRTGELFF. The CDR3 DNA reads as TGTGCCAGCAGCTTAGTTGGGGGGAGGACCGGGGAGCTGTTTTTT.

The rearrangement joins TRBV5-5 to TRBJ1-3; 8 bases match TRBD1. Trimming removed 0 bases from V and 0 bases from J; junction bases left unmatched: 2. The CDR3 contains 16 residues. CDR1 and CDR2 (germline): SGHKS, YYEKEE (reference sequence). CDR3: CASSLGQGSSGNTIYF. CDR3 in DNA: TGTGCCAGCAGCTTGGGACAGGGGAGCTCTGGAAACACCATATATTTT.

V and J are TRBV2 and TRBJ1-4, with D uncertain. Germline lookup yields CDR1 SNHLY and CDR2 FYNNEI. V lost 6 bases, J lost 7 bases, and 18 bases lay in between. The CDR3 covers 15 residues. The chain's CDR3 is CASRRPGDGGEKLFF. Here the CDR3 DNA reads TGTGCCAGCAGACGCCCGGGAGACGGTGGTGAAAAACTGTTTTTT. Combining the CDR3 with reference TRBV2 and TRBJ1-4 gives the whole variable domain EPEVTQTPSHQVTQMGQEVILRCVPISNHLYFYWYRQILGQKVEFLVSFYNNEISEKSEIFDDQFSVERPDGSNFTLKIRSTKLEDSAMYFCASRRPGDGGEKLFFGSGTQLSVL.

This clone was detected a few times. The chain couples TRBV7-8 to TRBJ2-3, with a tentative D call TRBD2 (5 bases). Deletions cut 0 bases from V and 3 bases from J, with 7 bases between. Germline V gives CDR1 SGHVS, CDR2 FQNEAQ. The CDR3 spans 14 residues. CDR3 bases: TGTGCCAGCAGCTTAGCGGGAGAAACAGATACGCAGTATTTT. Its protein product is CASSLAGETDTQYF.

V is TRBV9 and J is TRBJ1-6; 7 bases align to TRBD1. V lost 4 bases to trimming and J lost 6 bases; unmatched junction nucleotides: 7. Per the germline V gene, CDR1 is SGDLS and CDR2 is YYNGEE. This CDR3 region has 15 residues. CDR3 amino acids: CASSPRDSLNSPLHF. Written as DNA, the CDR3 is TGTGCCAGCAGCCCCAGGGACAGCCTTAATTCACCCCTCCACTTT.

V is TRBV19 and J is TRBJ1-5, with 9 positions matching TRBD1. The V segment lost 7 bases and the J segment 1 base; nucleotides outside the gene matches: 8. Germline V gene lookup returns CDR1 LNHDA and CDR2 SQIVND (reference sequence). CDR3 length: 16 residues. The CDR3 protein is CASNRDGQGSNQPQHF. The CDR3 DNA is TGTGCCAGTAATCGGGATGGACAGGGGAGCAATCAGCCCCAGCATTTT.